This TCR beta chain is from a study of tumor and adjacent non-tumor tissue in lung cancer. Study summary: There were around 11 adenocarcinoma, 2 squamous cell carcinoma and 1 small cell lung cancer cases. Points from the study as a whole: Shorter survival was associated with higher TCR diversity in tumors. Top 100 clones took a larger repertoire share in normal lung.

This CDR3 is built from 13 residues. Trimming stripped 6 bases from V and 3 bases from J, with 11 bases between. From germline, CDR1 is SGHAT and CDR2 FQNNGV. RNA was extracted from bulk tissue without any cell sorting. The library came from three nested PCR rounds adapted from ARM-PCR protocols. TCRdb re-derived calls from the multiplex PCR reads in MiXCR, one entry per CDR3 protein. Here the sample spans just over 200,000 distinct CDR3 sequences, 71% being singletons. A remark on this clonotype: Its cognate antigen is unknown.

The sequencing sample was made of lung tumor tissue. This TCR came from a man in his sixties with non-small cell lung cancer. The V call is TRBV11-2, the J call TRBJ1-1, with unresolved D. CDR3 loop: CASSPYLDTEAFF. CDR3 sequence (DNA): TGTGCCAGCAGTCCATACTTGGACACTGAAGCTTTCTTT.